The source of this T cell receptor (beta chain) is a study of immune heterogeneity within non-small cell lung tumors. The TCR beta CDR3 region underwent multiplex PCR amplification with 32 V and 13 J primers. One entry per CDR3 protein results from TCRdb running MiXCR on the multiplex PCR reads. The sample records about 4,300 distinct CDR3 sequences, about 22% being singletons. The study's findings and limits: T-cell receptor beta clonotypes at high frequency differed largely between individual patients. Recurrence of identical dominant CDR3 beta clonotypes was observed across intrapatient tumor sites, concomitant with site-unique high-frequency clones.

Trimming at V came to 4 bases and at J to 11 bases, leaving 12 bases not matched to a gene. The CDR3 spans 16 residues. Germline V gives CDR1 SGHRS, CDR2 YFSETQ. TCRs were amplified from about 640 ng gDNA of bulk tumor per sample. Each primary tumor yielded several biopsies, collected far apart from one another at surgery. Curative operations were performed on patients who had untreated, newly diagnosed non-small cell lung cancer. This clonotype was counted a few times. Its antigen is currently unknown. A much larger clonotype is one base distant, so this may be a read error. The sequenced sample was lung tumor tissue. The chain links TRBV5-1 to TRBJ1-6, with 10 positions matching TRBD1. This sequence originates from a man aged 65-85 years with non-small cell lung cancer. DNA for the CDR3: TGCGCCAGCAGCAGACACCGGGACAGGGGAGATCCACCCCTCCACTTT. It encodes CASSRHRDRGDPPLHF.